The rows below give T cell receptor beta chains drawn from one sample of a study of T cells in Graves' hyperthyroidism and ophthalmopathy. TCRdb called the multiplex PCR reads again in MiXCR, with one record for every CDR3 protein. The table lists hundreds of thousands of distinct CDR3 sequences, about 14% of them singletons. Sequencing was done on a sample of blood. The source of these receptors is a woman aged 45-59 years with Graves' ophthalmopathy. CDR3s include the opening cysteine and the closing phenylalanine or tryptophan. A D gene is named only where the DNA matches it firmly. Only part of the rows carry a size: once, few, many, or a class if the clone is expanded.

v_gene: TRBV7-3; j_gene: TRBJ2-1; d_gene: TRBD2; abundance: many; CDR3aa: CASSFSSGRRDNEQFF; CDR3nt: TGTGCCAGCAGCTTTAGTAGCGGGAGGAGGGACAATGAGCAGTTCTTC
v_gene: TRBV7-2; j_gene: TRBJ1-2; d_gene: NA; abundance: many; CDR3aa: CASSLKGPFGYTF; CDR3nt: TGTGCCAGCAGCTTAAAGGGGCCCTTCGGCTACACCTTC
v_gene: TRBV19; j_gene: TRBJ2-1; d_gene: TRBD1; abundance: few; CDR3aa: CASSIGTGSYNEQFF; CDR3nt: TGTGCCAGTAGTATAGGGACAGGTTCCTACAATGAGCAGTTCTTC
v_gene: TRBV12-3/TRBV12-4; j_gene: TRBJ2-1; d_gene: TRBD2; abundance: NA; CDR3aa: CASSFPSGRADNEQFF; CDR3nt: TGTGCCAGCAGTTTCCCCAGCGGGAGGGCCGACAATGAGCAGTTCTTC
v_gene: TRBV29-1; j_gene: TRBJ1-1; d_gene: NA; abundance: many; CDR3aa: CSVVRGAGAFF; CDR3nt: TGCAGCGTTGTGAGGGGGGCAGGAGCTTTCTTT
v_gene: TRBV5-1; j_gene: TRBJ2-7; d_gene: TRBD2; abundance: NA; CDR3aa: CASSWTSGRSSYEQYF; CDR3nt: TGCGCCAGCAGCTGGACTAGCGGGAGGTCATCCTACGAGCAGTACTTC
v_gene: TRBV7-2; j_gene: TRBJ2-1; d_gene: TRBD2; abundance: NA; CDR3aa: CASSLTSGRALGLEQEQFF; CDR3nt: TGTGCCAGCAGCTTGACTAGCGGGAGGGCCTTGGGTCTTGAACAGGAGCAGTTCTTC
v_gene: TRBV6-1; j_gene: TRBJ2-5; d_gene: NA; abundance: many; CDR3aa: CASSLWQYQETQYF; CDR3nt: TGTGCCAGCAGTTTGTGGCAGTATCAAGAGACCCAGTACTTC
v_gene: TRBV5-1; j_gene: TRBJ2-4; d_gene: NA; abundance: few; CDR3aa: CASSARTDVLAKNIQYF; CDR3nt: TGCGCCAGCAGCGCCCGGACGGACGTACTAGCCAAAAACATTCAGTACTTC
v_gene: TRBV28; j_gene: TRBJ2-7; d_gene: NA; abundance: NA; CDR3aa: CASSFGGADEQYF; CDR3nt: TGTGCCAGCAGTTTTGGAGGGGCCGACGAGCAGTACTTC
v_gene: TRBV7-2; j_gene: TRBJ2-2; d_gene: TRBD2; abundance: NA; CDR3aa: CASSWTSGRIGELFF; CDR3nt: TGTGCCAGCAGCTGGACTAGCGGGAGAATCGGGGAGCTGTTTTTT
v_gene: TRBV30; j_gene: TRBJ1-1; d_gene: TRBD1; abundance: many; CDR3aa: CAWVTRTGGTEAFF; CDR3nt: TGTGCCTGGGTTACGCGGACAGGGGGCACTGAAGCTTTCTTT
v_gene: TRBV13; j_gene: TRBJ2-7; d_gene: TRBD1; abundance: many; CDR3aa: CASSSRTGGYEQYF; CDR3nt: TGTGCCAGCAGCTCCAGGACAGGTGGTTACGAGCAGTACTTC
v_gene: TRBV29-1; j_gene: TRBJ2-5; d_gene: TRBD2; abundance: NA; CDR3aa: CSVEIAGVLETQYF; CDR3nt: TGCAGCGTTGAGATAGCGGGAGTTTTAGAGACCCAGTACTTC
v_gene: TRBV9; j_gene: TRBJ2-6; d_gene: NA; abundance: NA; CDR3aa: CASSASLSSGANVLTF; CDR3nt: TGTGCCAGCAGCGCTTCCTTGTCCTCTGGGGCCAACGTCCTGACTTTC
v_gene: TRBV7-9; j_gene: TRBJ2-7; d_gene: NA; abundance: many; CDR3aa: CASNRDRRYEQYF; CDR3nt: TGTGCCAGCAACCGAGACAGGAGGTACGAGCAGTACTTC
v_gene: TRBV27; j_gene: TRBJ2-2; d_gene: NA; abundance: NA; CDR3aa: CASSFGGGSGELFF; CDR3nt: TGTGCCAGCAGTTTTGGGGGTGGTAGCGGGGAGCTGTTTTTT
v_gene: TRBV7-3; j_gene: TRBJ2-1; d_gene: NA; abundance: many; CDR3aa: CASSSRFTPAPEQFF; CDR3nt: TGTGCCAGCAGCTCAAGGTTCACGCCAGCACCTGAGCAGTTCTTC
v_gene: TRBV12-3/TRBV12-4; j_gene: TRBJ1-1; d_gene: NA; abundance: many; CDR3aa: CASSLIGVGQGAFF; CDR3nt: TGTGCCAGCAGTTTAATAGGCGTTGGCCAGGGAGCTTTCTTT
v_gene: TRBV12-3/TRBV12-4; j_gene: TRBJ2-7; d_gene: NA; abundance: NA; CDR3aa: CASSLGDGFEQYF; CDR3nt: TGTGCCAGCAGTTTAGGGGATGGATTCGAGCAGTACTTC
v_gene: TRBV4-3; j_gene: TRBJ2-2; d_gene: TRBD2; abundance: NA; CDR3aa: CASSQEGLAGVGIGELFF; CDR3nt: TGCGCCAGCAGCCAAGAGGGACTAGCGGGAGTGGGAATCGGGGAGCTGTTTTTT